A single sample is the source of the 10 T cell receptor beta chains below, sequenced in a study of T cell repertoires in cytomegalovirus infection (dated by TCRdb to about 2019). The sequencing machine was an Illumina HiSeq 1500. Starting from the raw public reads, TCRdb applied fastp trimming at Q25, assembled clones with MiXCR and retained in-frame beta chains. Each entry is one CDR3 protein sequence, shown with its most common DNA and genes. Recorded for this sample are around 630,000 distinct CDR3 sequences; approximately 24% of them occurred a single time. 8% of the sample is held by the ten biggest clonotypes. Sequenced: CD8+ T cells from PBMCs. Receptor source: a human donor in good health (CMV status not recorded). Some clones in this sample may be carry-over from other donors' samples.

The sample holds one count of this clonotype. The chain carries TRBV6-1 and TRBJ2-7, with TRBD1 as a possible D gene (5 bases). Trimming cost V 6 bases and J 2 bases, with 14 bases left between them. CDR1 is MNHNS, CDR2 SASEGT, per germline. CDR3 length: 14 residues. Written as DNA, the CDR3 is TGTGCCAGCAGGGATCAGGGTTACCCCTACGAGCAGTACGTC. This translates into CASRDQGYPYEQYV.

This clonotype was detected once. A much larger clone sits a single nucleotide away, making a read error possible. V and J are TRBV5-3 and TRBJ1-2; possible D gene TRBD1, 5 bases. TRBV5-3 is labeled an ORF, and its function is uncertain. This CDR3 has 11 residues. The CDR3 DNA is TGTGTCAGCAGCTCAGGGTATGGCTACACCTTC. Translated, it gives CVSSSGYGYTF.

Points on this clonotype: This clone may be a read error of a much larger clone one base away. CDR3 DNA sequence: TGTGTCAGCAGCCTTCAGGGCTCTGGAAACACCATATATTTT. Amino acids: CVSSLQGSGNTIYF. The chain is built from TRBV7-2 and TRBJ1-3; a weak D match, TRBD1 (5 bases). From germline, CDR1 is SGHTA and CDR2 FQGNSA. The length of the CDR3 is 14 residues.

In this sample, this clonotype turned up a few times. V and J are TRBV4-1 and TRBJ2-1; 7 bases line up with TRBD1. V shed 4 bases and J 1 base; nucleotides not matched to a gene: 4. CDR3 length: 15 amino acids. CDR1 and CDR2 (germline): MGHRA, YSYEKL. The CDR3 loop reads CASSLPGQSYNEQFF. In DNA, the CDR3 is TGCGCCAGCAGCCTACCGGGACAGTCCTACAATGAGCAGTTCTTC.

This clonotype has more than one count but fewer than ten. Here the CDR3 reads CSARDRGGFRREWIEQFF. The CDR3, as DNA: TGCAGTGCTAGAGATCGGGGAGGCTTCCGCCGGGAGTGGATTGAGCAGTTCTTC. The chain recombines TRBV20-1 with TRBJ2-1; TRBD2 might be the D (6 bases). This CDR3 is built from 18 residues. V was shortened by 0 bases and J by 9 bases, with 27 bases between the two germline ends. The germline CDR1 and CDR2 sequences are DFQATT and SNEGSKA (reference sequence).

The chain combines TRBV6-2 or TRBV6-3 with TRBJ1-2; D gene unclear. There are 14 residues in the CDR3. The germline gives CDR1 MNHEY, CDR2 SVGEGT. V lost 2 bases and J lost 4, with 11 bases in between. For the CDR3, the DNA is TGTGCCAGCAGTTACGAGAGGACCCTCTATGGCTACACCTTC. This encodes CASSYERTLYGYTF.

This clonotype was recorded a few times. The chain couples TRBV29-1 to TRBJ2-2; unclear D gene. Trimming took 5 bases from V and 3 from J, leaving 10 bases between them. CDR1 is SQVTM and CDR2 is ANQGSEA in the germline V gene. This CDR3 contains 13 residues. The CDR3 sequence: CSVTSGYTGELFF. The DNA for the CDR3 is TGCAGCGTTACTTCAGGTTACACCGGGGAGCTGTTTTTT.

V usage is TRBV29-1 and J usage is TRBJ1-1, with D possibly matching TRBD1 (6 bases). V shed 7 bases and J shed 0 bases, with 15 bases lying between them. Germline lookup yields CDR1 SQVTM and CDR2 ANQGSEA. There are 14 residues in the CDR3. The CDR3 sequence: CSALTGRMNTEAFF. CDR3 bases: TGCAGCGCCCTGACAGGCCGAATGAACACTGAAGCTTTCTTT.

The rearrangement links TRBV6-5 to TRBJ2-2; 8 bases align to TRBD2. This CDR3 comprises 15 residues. The J segment lost 6 bases and the V segment lost 8 bases, leaving 11 bases of the junction unmatched. Germline V lookup: CDR1 MNHEY, CDR2 SVGAGI. CDR3 bases: TGTGCCAGCGGGAATCCGGGACTAGTCTCCGGGGAGCTGTTTTTT. This sequence encodes CASGNPGLVSGELFF.

Regarding this clonotype: One end of the junction does not line up with germline, which may come from a read error. The V and J genes are TRBV12-3 or TRBV12-4 and TRBJ1-4; no clear D gene. This CDR3 comprises 18 residues. The CDR3 loop is CASSFVAGLKTTNEILFF. DNA for the CDR3: TGTGCCAGCAGTTTCGTGGCAGGCCTGAAGACAACTAATGAAATACTGTTTTTT.